The 19 T cell receptor beta chains given below trace back to one sample, sequenced in a study of shared T cell receptors in the human thymus. Sequencing was performed with immunoSEQ multiplex PCR; in TCRdb, only in-frame clones are kept and a portion is missing. This table has fewer than 700,000 clones, around nine tenths appearing once. Separately, the same data were catalogued under a study of human thymus T cells.

The sequenced sample was thymocytes. Receptor source: a boy under two years old with a congenital heart defect.

The chain recombines TRBV4-1 with TRBJ2-1; tentatively, D is TRBD2 (6 bases). Trimming cost V 5 bases and J 9 bases, with 14 bases left between them. The CDR3 has 13 residues. Germline CDR1 is MGHRA and CDR2 is YSYEKL. CDR3 protein: CASSDRLGLEQFF. As DNA, the CDR3 is TGCGCCAGCAGCGACCGTTTGGGACTTGAGCAGTTCTTC.

This chain links TRBV5-4 with TRBJ2-3; 8 positions agree with TRBD1. Germline CDR1 reads SGHNT; CDR2 reads YYREEE (reference sequence). The junction had 11 bases not matched to a gene; V was cut back by 3 bases and J by 2 bases. The CDR3 runs to 17 residues. This CDR3 is CASSSNPTGVDTDTQYF. The CDR3, as DNA: TGTGCCAGCAGCTCCAATCCGACAGGGGTAGACACAGATACGCAGTATTTT.

The V and J genes are TRBV5-1 and TRBJ2-3; 13 nucleotides align to TRBD2. Trimming cost V 4 bases and J 0 bases; bases outside gene matches: 2. The CDR3 runs 16 residues. Germline assignment: CDR1 SGHRS and CDR2 YFSETQ. This CDR3 reads CASSLGLAGSTDTQYF. For the CDR3, the DNA is TGCGCCAGCAGCCTGGGACTAGCGGGGAGCACAGATACGCAGTATTTT.

The genes are TRBV10-3 and TRBJ2-7; D is possibly TRBD2 (5 bases). The germline CDR1 and CDR2 sequences are ENHRY and SYGVKD. This CDR3 is 13 amino acids long. V was trimmed by 3 bases and J by 2 bases, leaving 8 bases between them. The CDR3 loop reads CAISENGTYEQYF. CDR3 in DNA: TGTGCCATCAGTGAAAACGGGACCTACGAGCAGTACTTC.

This chain links TRBV4-2 with TRBJ2-3, with D possibly being TRBD1 (6 bases). CDR1 LGHNA and CDR2 YNFKEQ come from the germline V gene. The V end was cut by 4 bases, the J end by 5 bases, with 13 bases between. The CDR3 has 14 amino acids. Written as DNA, the CDR3 is TGTGCCAGCAGCCCTACAGGGTGGCAAGATACGCAGTATTTT. The encoded protein is CASSPTGWQDTQYF.

The chain uses TRBV4-1 and TRBJ1-2, with TRBD1 as a possible D gene (5 bases). The V end was cut by 3 bases, the J end by 3 bases, with 17 bases between. Germline V CDR1 and CDR2: MGHRA, YSYEKL. This CDR3 has 16 amino acids. In DNA form, the CDR3 reads TGCGCCAGCAGCCATCTGAAACAGGACCCCTACTATGGCTACACCTTC. This gives the protein CASSHLKQDPYYGYTF.

This clone was seen a single time. The V call is TRBV10-3, the J call TRBJ2-2; D is undetermined. Trimming cost V 0 bases and J 5 bases, with 7 bases left between them. The germline V gene encodes CDR1 ENHRY and CDR2 SYGVKD. The CDR3 contains 14 residues. In nucleotides, the CDR3 is TGTGCCATCAGTGAGTCAGAGGAAACCGGGGAGCTGTTTTTT. It yields the protein CAISESEETGELFF.

The V gene is TRBV29-1, the J gene TRBJ2-4; tentatively, D is TRBD2 (5 bases). The germline gives CDR1 SQVTM, CDR2 ANQGSEA. The CDR3 consists of 13 residues. Between the trimmed V and J ends, which lost 1 base and 2 bases, there was a span of 6 bases. For the CDR3, the DNA is TGCAGCGTTGAAGGAGGGACCAAAAACATTCAGTACTTC. Its protein product is CSVEGGTKNIQYF.

Details on this clone: One junction end disagrees with the germline gene, perhaps due to a read error. This chain links TRBV30 with TRBJ2-1; the D gene is possibly TRBD1 (6 bases). Germline CDR1 is GTSNPN and CDR2 is SVGIG (reference sequence). CDR3 length equals 16 residues. The chain's CDR3 is CARSVRRQVPYNGQFF. CDR3 in DNA: TGTGCCCGGAGTGTACGACGACAGGTACCCTACAATGGGCAGTTCTTC.

V and J are TRBV7-2 and TRBJ1-5, with no clear D. The CDR3 has 16 residues. V dropped 4 bases and J dropped 3 bases, with 16 bases sitting between them. CDR1 and CDR2 from the germline V gene are SGHTA and FQGNSA. The CDR3 sequence: CASSSSETSYNQPQHF. CDR3 in DNA: TGTGCCAGCAGCTCCAGTGAGACAAGTTACAATCAGCCCCAGCATTTT.

The chain recombines TRBV28 with TRBJ2-4; 7 bases fit TRBD2. Trimming took 1 base from V and 0 from J; bases not matched to a gene: 6. This CDR3 has 17 residues. Germline CDR1 and CDR2: MDHEN and SYDVKM. Here the CDR3 DNA reads TGTGCCAGCAGTTTATCGGGGGTAGCGGGAGCCAAAAACATTCAGTACTTC. Translated, it gives CASSLSGVAGAKNIQYF.

V is TRBV6-7 and J is TRBJ2-7, with D tentatively TRBD2 (6 bases). TRBV6-7 is noted as an ORF with a role that remains uncertain. V was pared by 3 bases and J by 3 bases, with 18 bases between. This CDR3 region has 16 residues. DNA for the CDR3: TGTGCCAGCAGTTATCGGGCTAGCGCGATCTTCTACGAGCAGTACTTC. Translation gives CASSYRASAIFYEQYF.

DNA for the CDR3: TGTGCCAGCAGCTCGTCAGCGGGAGGGCAAGAGACCCAGTACTTC. Its translation: CASSSSAGGQETQYF. The rearrangement joins TRBV7-8 to TRBJ2-5, with 10 bases that match TRBD2. This CDR3 has 15 amino acids. After removal of 4 bases from V and 2 bases from J, the junction contained 4 bases not matched to a gene. The V gene's germline CDR1 is SGHVS and CDR2 FQNEAQ.

This chain joins TRBV7-9 and TRBJ1-2; no firm D call. The length of the CDR3 is 12 residues. Germline V lookup: CDR1 SEHNR, CDR2 FQNEAQ (reference sequence). The V end was cut by 4 bases, the J end by 8 bases, with 11 bases between. The DNA of the CDR3 is TGTGCCAGCAGCTCACCCGGGGAAGGCTACACCTTC. This translates into CASSSPGEGYTF.

The V and J genes are TRBV15 and TRBJ2-5, with 9 bases that match TRBD2. The CDR3 sequence is 16 residues long. J gave up 3 bases and V 0 bases, and 5 bases lay outside the gene matches. The germline gives CDR1 LNHNV, CDR2 YYDKDF (reference sequence). The CDR3: CATSRDRGLAEETQYF. In nucleotides, the CDR3 is TGTGCCACCAGCAGAGATAGGGGACTAGCTGAAGAGACCCAGTACTTC.

The chain uses TRBV2 and TRBJ1-3; D might be TRBD1 (6 bases). The V gene's germline CDR1 is SNHLY and CDR2 FYNNEI. Trimming removed 9 bases from V and 0 bases from J, with 15 bases in between. This CDR3 has 15 amino acids. The CDR3 loop is CARSGQQSSGNTIYF. In DNA, the CDR3 is TGTGCCAGATCCGGACAGCAGAGCTCTGGAAACACCATATATTTT.

The V call is TRBV7-2, the J call TRBJ1-3; weak D call: TRBD1 (5 bases). With 1 base removed from V and 8 bases from J, the gap between germline ends came to 18 bases. This CDR3 comprises 16 residues. Looked up from germline, CDR1 is SGHTA and CDR2 is FQGNSA. The chain's CDR3 is CASSLGRAGPADTIYF. The CDR3 DNA follows: TGTGCCAGCAGCTTAGGAAGGGCAGGGCCCGCGGACACCATATATTTT. The full variable domain, its missing parts supplied by reference TRBV7-2 and TRBJ1-3, is GAGVSQSPSNKVTEKGKDVELRCDPISGHTALYWYRQSLGQGLEFLIYFQGNSAPDKSGLPSDRFSAERTGGSVSTLTIQRTQQEDSAVYLCASSLGRAGPADTIYFGEGSWLTVV.

The V gene is TRBV2, the J gene TRBJ2-3, with D perhaps matching TRBD1 (6 bases). CDR1 and CDR2 from the germline V gene are SNHLY and FYNNEI. Trimming took 4 bases from V and 6 from J, leaving 20 bases between them. This CDR3 is built from 16 residues. The CDR3 reads CASSAGTLSRVDTQYF. CDR3 DNA sequence: TGTGCCAGCAGTGCCGGGACACTGTCCCGTGTGGATACGCAGTATTTT.

The gene calls are TRBV28 and TRBJ1-1; unclear D gene. The germline V gene encodes CDR1 MDHEN and CDR2 SYDVKM. Trimming stripped 3 bases from V and 1 base from J, with 9 bases between. The CDR3 is made up of 14 amino acids. CDR3 residues: CASSFVHPNTEAFF. CDR3 nucleotide sequence: TGTGCCAGCAGTTTTGTACACCCGAACACTGAAGCTTTCTTT.